This entry lists 9 T cell receptor beta chains sequenced from one sample in a study of blood T cells in healthy people across ages. Then a second PCR, running roughly 7 to 11 cycles, was carried out with a sample-barcoded 5' primer and a J-beta primer mix. In TCRdb, the 5' RACE reads were re-called with MiXCR into one record per CDR3 protein. The profile covers around 800,000 distinct CDR3 sequences, with roughly 60% appearing a single time and about a quarter taken by the ten largest. Sequenced sample: blood. Source of these receptors: a man younger than 45 in good health.

The chain recombines TRBV20-1 with TRBJ2-5; 7 positions match TRBD1. Trimming cost V 4 bases and J 5 bases; bases outside gene matches: 4. This CDR3 contains 12 residues. CDR1 and CDR2 from the germline V gene are DFQATT and SNEGSKA (reference sequence). CDR3 residues: CSAIDRVETQYF. CDR3 sequence (DNA): TGCAGTGCTATAGACAGGGTGGAGACCCAGTACTTC.

The CDR3 DNA reads TGTGCCAGCAGCCCCCTCGACAGCTCTGGGGCCAACGTCCTGACTTTC. It specifies CASSPLDSSGANVLTF. V and J are TRBV6-2 or TRBV6-3 and TRBJ2-6; TRBD1 is a possible D gene (5 bases). V was shortened by 6 bases and J by 0 bases, with 12 bases between the two germline ends. This CDR3 is built from 16 residues. The germline V gene has CDR1 MNHEY and CDR2 SVGEGT.

The chain uses TRBV6-5 and TRBJ2-3, with 10 bases identical to TRBD1. CDR1 and CDR2 from the germline V gene are MNHEY and SVGAGI. This CDR3 has 14 amino acids. V trimming: 7 bases; J trimming: 5 bases; junction bases outside the gene matches: 6. Written as DNA, the CDR3 is TGTGCCAGCACCGACAGGGGGCAAGTAGATACGCAGTATTTT. It is translated as CASTDRGQVDTQYF.

As for this clonotype: One junction end does not reproduce the germline sequence, and a read error may be involved. The chain employs TRBV28 and TRBJ1-4; D uncertain. This CDR3 spans 14 amino acids. Per germline, CDR1 MDHEN and CDR2 SYDVKM. CDR3 region: CASSFLAKNEKLFF. CDR3 DNA: TGTGCCAGCAGTTTTCTAGCTAAAAATGAGAAACTGTTTTTT.

This clonotype was detected only a few times. At one end, the junction sequence differs from germline, possibly due to a read error. This sequence joins TRBV10-3 and TRBJ1-2; a possible D gene is TRBD1 (6 bases). Per the germline V gene, CDR1 is ENHRY and CDR2 is SYGVKD. This CDR3 is 13 amino acids long. The CDR3 coding sequence is TGTGCCCTCAGGGACACCTTTAACTATGGCTACACCTTC. Translating it yields CALRDTFNYGYTF.

V is TRBV11-2 and J is TRBJ2-3; the D is unclear. The CDR3 has 13 amino acids. The V gene's germline CDR1 is SGHAT and CDR2 FQNNGV. V was pared by 2 bases and J by 5 bases, with 8 bases between. DNA for the CDR3: TGTGCCAGCAGCTTAATGGAGCAAGATACGCAGTATTTT. It specifies CASSLMEQDTQYF.

The chain is built from TRBV6-5 and TRBJ2-7; TRBD2 matches at 11 bases. In germline, CDR1 is MNHEY, CDR2 SVGAGI. J was trimmed by 2 bases and V by 0 bases; bases with no gene match: 3. This CDR3 spans 16 amino acids. The CDR3 spells CASSYSASGGTYEQYF. In DNA, the CDR3 is TGTGCCAGCAGTTACTCGGCTAGCGGGGGGACCTACGAGCAGTACTTC.

The chain is built from TRBV12-3 or TRBV12-4 and TRBJ2-1, with D unclear. CDR3 size: 18 residues. Between the trimmed V and J ends, which lost 6 bases and 3 bases, there was a span of 24 bases. The CDR3 protein is CASSPVVYVYNGYNEQFF. Here the CDR3 DNA reads TGTGCCAGCAGCCCCGTCGTGTATGTCTACAATGGCTACAATGAGCAGTTCTTC.

The rearrangement links TRBV7-2 to TRBJ1-2; TRBD1 agrees at 9 bases. Germline V gene lookup returns CDR1 SGHTA and CDR2 FQGNSA. The CDR3 has 14 residues. J gave up 6 bases and V 4 bases, and 6 bases lay outside the gene matches. The CDR3 nucleotides read TGTGCCAGCAGCTCCGGGACAGGGACCAATGGCTACACCTTC. It translates to CASSSGTGTNGYTF.